This T cell receptor beta chain derives from a study of cytomegalovirus exposure and HLA in healthy donors. Whole-study results and caveats: The study listed around 150 cytomegalovirus-associated TCR beta chains. In the roughly 130 validation repertoires, a later analysis found that first-cohort TCR clusters tended to co-occur. High specificity and sensitivity for cytomegalovirus status were reported for the classifier.

In regard to this clone: Its antigen remains unidentified.

This CDR3 contains 15 residues. The V gene lost 1 base and the J gene lost 2 bases, with 9 bases spanning the gap. The germline CDR1 and CDR2 sequences are SEHNR and FQNEAQ (reference sequence). Assay: immunoSEQ multiplex PCR; the TCRdb copy retains only in-frame clones and omits some. The data hold roughly 230,000 clones, with 90% observed a single time. The donors were part of the validation cohort, which consisted of 120 subjects and was separate from the first cohort of about 650 subjects. The specimen sequenced was PBMCs. The source of this sequence is a woman aged 25 to 39 in good health and CMV-seronegative. The V and J genes are TRBV7-9 and TRBJ1-3, with unresolved D. The CDR3 is CASSLVGSTGNTIYF. In nucleotides, the CDR3 is TGTGCCAGCAGCTTAGTCGGATCGACTGGAAACACCATATATTTT.